The TCR beta chain described here comes from a study of blood T cell repertoires in COVID-19. Seattle patient enrollment occurred during active infection, with longitudinal follow-up thereafter. The V gene's germline CDR1 is PRHDT and CDR2 FYEKMQ (reference sequence). CDR3 length: 15 residues. V was cut by 1 base and J by 10 bases, with 17 bases left in between. Original processing methods: The assay estimated nucleated cells by amplifying reference gene primers. The repertoire was sequenced with immunoSEQ multiplex PCR; TCRdb's copy has only in-frame clones and lacks some. V, J and clone size derive from that table, while D and trimming were established from the DNA sequence. This table has 50,000 to 65,000 clones, around 77% appearing once.

The chain joins TRBV13 to TRBJ2-1; D might be TRBD1 (5 bases). The clonotype comes from a woman between 65 and 79 years old with COVID-19, enrolled during active disease. Sequencing input: peripheral blood. As DNA, the CDR3 is TGTGCCAGCAGCTTAGTTATTGGAACTTCAGGGGAGCAGTTCTTC. This encodes CASSLVIGTSGEQFF.